Below are 26 T cell receptor delta chains sequenced from a single sample in a study of gamma-delta T cells after stem cell transplantation. TCRdb fed the RT-PCR reads into CATT to redo clone calling. The data show around 2,000 delta-chain clones, roughly 24% seen once. The sequencing sample was made of gamma-delta T cells. The source of these receptors is a human donor. It is not recorded whose cells these are; they may come from a transplant donor.

This clone came up a few times. The amino acid sequence in TCRdb belongs to a much larger clone and departs from this DNA's translation at residue 9, likely a sequencing read error; the sequence shown is translated from the DNA. The chain uses TRDV2 and TRDJ3, with TRDD2 as a possible D gene (5 bases). There are 22 residues in the CDR3. Trimming removed 0 bases at V and 0 bases at J, with 23 bases between. Germline V lookup: CDR1 GEAIGNYY, CDR2 EKD. In DNA form, the CDR3 reads TGTGCCTGTGACACCGCCGAGTCTCCTAGCGCCGCAGGCTCCTGGGACACCCGACAGATGTTTTTC. Its protein product is CACDTAESPSAAGSWDTRQMFF.

This clone showed up just once. The protein that TCRdb holds for this DNA derives from a much larger clone and differs from the translated DNA at residue 9, which likely indicates a read error; the protein shown here is translated from the DNA. The rearrangement joins TRDV2 to TRDJ1; 7 bases agree with TRDD3. With 3 bases clipped from V and 4 bases from J, the junction kept 13 bases outside the gene matches. The germline CDR1 and CDR2 sequences are GEAIGNYY and EKD. This CDR3 is built from 16 residues. The CDR3 DNA reads TGTGCCTGTGACTATGTACTGGGGTTTAAGTACGATAAACTCATCTTT. This sequence encodes CACDYVLGFKYDKLIF.

This clone showed up just a few times. The TCRdb record carries a much larger clone's protein, which differs from this DNA's translation at residue 4; a read error is the likely cause, and the protein listed here is the DNA translation. This chain connects TRDV2 to TRDJ1, with 9 bases that match TRDD3. Per germline, CDR1 GEAIGNYY and CDR2 EKD. The trim removed 5 bases at V and 7 bases at J, leaving 19 bases unmatched. The CDR3 runs to 17 residues. CDR3 nucleotides: TGTGCCTGTGGCAGATTACGAACCCTGGGGGATTTGGGTAAACTCATCTTT. Protein sequence: CACGRLRTLGDLGKLIF.

This clone rates as medium-sized. This chain uses TRDV2 with TRDJ3; TRDD3 aligns across 13 bases. V lost 2 bases and J lost 1; bases outside the gene matches: 10. This CDR3 has 21 amino acids. Germline CDR1 is GEAIGNYY and CDR2 is EKD. CDR3: CACDIVLGDTHQSWDTRQMFF. The DNA of the CDR3 is TGTGCCTGTGACATTGTACTGGGGGATACGCATCAATCCTGGGACACCCGACAGATGTTTTTC.

In the case of this clone: It differs at one base from a far larger clone, so likely a read error. Other DNA sequences in this sample translate to the same CDR3. The chain uses TRDV2 and TRDJ1; 9 nucleotides align to TRDD3. Per germline, CDR1 GEAIGNYY and CDR2 EKD. The CDR3 spans 19 residues. CDR3 sequence reads: CACDSIQSWLGDDTDKLIF. The CDR3 nucleotides read TGCGCCTGTGACTCTATACAATCCTGGCTGGGGGATGACACCGATAAACTCATCTTT.

This clone was seen a few times. The chain recombines TRDV1 with TRDJ3; 11 nucleotides align to TRDD3. The CDR3 length is 21 residues. V shed 4 bases, J shed 0 bases, and the junction held 11 bases outside the gene matches. Germline V gives CDR1 TSWWSYY, CDR2 QGS. The CDR3 region is CALGALFGGYAGSWDTRQMFF. CDR3 nucleotide sequence: TGTGCTCTTGGGGCCCTTTTTGGGGGATACGCCGGCTCCTGGGACACCCGACAGATGTTTTTC.

By frequency in the sample, this clone is large (0.1 to 1%). The rearrangement uses TRDV2 and TRDJ1; TRDD3 matches at 8 bases. This CDR3 is built from 18 residues. Germline V gene sequence: CDR1 GEAIGNYY, CDR2 EKD. Unmatched junction bases numbered 17, after V lost 1 base and J lost 5 bases. CDR3 nucleotide sequence: TGTGCCTGTGACACAGTTTCTCAAACTGGGGGGCCCGTTGATAAACTCATCTTT. As protein: CACDTVSQTGGPVDKLIF.

This clone is medium-sized in the sample. It is likely a read error: a sequence one base away is far more abundant. The genes are TRDV2 and TRDJ1, with 11 bases aligning to TRDD3. This CDR3 has 15 amino acids. The V segment lost 3 bases and the J segment 3 bases; nucleotides outside the gene matches: 5. Germline loops: CDR1 GEAIGNYY, CDR2 EKD. The CDR3 nucleotides read TGTGCCTGTGACGCCCTGGGGGATACTTCCGATAAACTCATCTTT. Amino acid sequence: CACDALGDTSDKLIF.

This clone is judged medium-sized. DNA for the CDR3: TGTGCCTGTGACACCCTACTGGGGGATAGCTCCGATAAACTCATCTTT. Protein: CACDTLLGDSSDKLIF. J is TRDJ1 and V is TRDV2; TRDD3 matches 11 bases. In germline, CDR1 is GEAIGNYY, CDR2 EKD. The CDR3 has 16 amino acids. The V and J ends lost 0 bases and 3 bases, in that order; junction bases with no gene match: 5.

The V gene is TRDV1, the J gene TRDJ1, with a possible D match to TRDD2 (5 bases). V was cut by 3 bases and J by 0 bases, with 20 bases left in between. The CDR3 totals 18 residues. The germline V gene encodes CDR1 TSWWSYY and CDR2 QGS. This CDR3 reads CALGDPTPYGRYTDKLIF. The CDR3 DNA reads TGTGCTCTTGGGGACCCTACTCCCTACGGGAGGTACACCGATAAACTCATCTTT.

This clone showed up just a few times. This likely came from a read error, as a far larger clone is one base away. At the DNA level, this CDR3 is encoded by other sequences in the same sample as well. V is TRDV2 and J is TRDJ1; 9 bases are shared with TRDD3. CDR1 is GEAIGNYY and CDR2 is EKD in the germline V gene. The CDR3 is 21 amino acids. V shed 4 bases and J 1 base; nucleotides not matched to a gene: 24. The CDR3 region is CACEALRPGATGGYSTDKLIF. The CDR3 DNA is TGTGCCTGTGAGGCGTTACGACCAGGCGCGACGGGGGGATACAGCACCGATAAACTCATCTTT.

About this clone itself: TCRdb shows a much larger clone's protein in place of this DNA's translation, and the two differ at residue 4, likely through a read error; the protein shown is translated from the DNA. The gene calls are TRDV2 and TRDJ1, with TRDD3 matching over 9 bases. The V gene end was trimmed by 5 bases and the J gene end by 0 bases; junction bases not matched to a gene: 9. The CDR3 runs 16 residues. The germline CDR1 and CDR2 sequences are GEAIGNYY and EKD. The CDR3 spells CACGPLLGDNTDKLIF. CDR3 in DNA: TGTGCCTGTGGCCCTCTACTGGGGGACAACACCGATAAACTCATCTTT.

This clone qualifies as medium-sized. The gene calls are TRDV1 and TRDJ1, with 12 bases matching TRDD3. V was pared by 1 base and J by 4 bases, with 10 bases of the junction left unmatched. Germline V CDR1 and CDR2: TSWWSYY, QGS. The CDR3 is made up of 18 amino acids. The CDR3 sequence: CALGEHGGLGDTGDKLIF. The CDR3 region has the DNA TGTGCTCTTGGGGAACATGGCGGGCTGGGGGATACGGGCGATAAACTCATCTTT.

There are a few counts of this clone. J is TRDJ1 and V is TRDV2; D is uncertain. Trimming removed 0 bases from V and 0 bases from J, with 7 bases in between. The CDR3 sequence is 14 residues long. Per germline, CDR1 GEAIGNYY and CDR2 EKD. The CDR3 here is CACDTTGYTDKLIF. In DNA, the CDR3 is TGTGCCTGTGACACCACAGGGTACACCGATAAACTCATCTTT.

This clone was counted a few times. With a far larger clone one base away, a read error is the likely cause. The identical CDR3 is also encoded by other nucleotide sequences in the sample. The chain recombines TRDV2 with TRDJ1; D gene uncertain. CDR1 and CDR2 (germline): GEAIGNYY, EKD. The CDR3 spans 18 residues. CDR3 sequence reads: CACDTLLTPNSYTDKLIF. Written as DNA, the CDR3 is TGTGCCTGTGACACCCTGCTGACACCGAATTCATACACCGATAAGCTCATCTTT.

Details on this clone: This likely came from a read error, as a far larger clone is one base away. V and J are TRDV2 and TRDJ1; 11 bases are a match to TRDD3. This CDR3 is built from 15 residues. Germline V CDR1 and CDR2: GEAIGNYY, EKD. CDR3 sequence reads: CARDTLGDTSDKLIF. CDR3 nucleotides: TGTGCCCGTGACACCCTGGGGGATACTTCCGATAAACTCATCTTT.

About this clone itself: TCRdb's protein, taken from a much larger clone, differs from this DNA's translation at residue 4, likely owing to a read error; the protein displayed comes from the DNA. The chain carries TRDV2 and TRDJ1; tentatively, D is TRDD3 (6 bases). Germline V gene sequence: CDR1 GEAIGNYY, CDR2 EKD. The V gene lost 5 bases and the J gene lost 1 base, with 25 bases spanning the gap. CDR3 size: 18 residues. CDR3: CACGQILYLTGITDKLIF. The CDR3 DNA reads as TGTGCCTGTGGCCAGATCCTATACTTGACTGGGATCACCGATAAACTCATCTTT.

Judged by abundance, this clone is large. Other DNA sequences in this specimen translate into the identical CDR3. The chain uses TRDV2 and TRDJ1; D gene uncertain. The CDR3 is 15 residues long. V was cut by 0 bases and J by 0 bases, with 10 bases left in between. The germline V gene encodes CDR1 GEAIGNYY and CDR2 EKD. CDR3 nucleotide sequence: TGTGCCTGTGACACCGTAGGAGAGTACACCGATAAACTCATCTTT. Protein product: CACDTVGEYTDKLIF.

As concerns this clone: The protein in TCRdb stems from a much larger clone and differs at residue 9 from this DNA's translation, likely a read error; here the protein is translated from the DNA. The chain has TRDV2 and TRDJ1, with TRDD3 matching over 7 bases. This CDR3 is built from 16 residues. The trim removed 3 bases at V and 4 bases at J, leaving 13 bases unmatched. The germline CDR1 and CDR2 sequences are GEAIGNYY and EKD. The CDR3 sequence is CACDYVLGPKYDKLIF. The CDR3 DNA follows: TGTGCCTGTGACTATGTACTGGGGCCTAAGTACGATAAACTCATCTTT.

The CDR3 nucleotides are TGTGCCTGTGACACCGTGGGGATAGGTGCGGAACTCATCTTT. Translation gives CACDTVGIGAELIF. This chain uses TRDV2 with TRDJ1, with 7 bases fitting TRDD3. J was trimmed by 9 bases and V by 0 bases; bases with no gene match: 9. CDR1 GEAIGNYY and CDR2 EKD come from the germline V gene. The CDR3 extends over 14 amino acids.

In its sample, this clone ranks as medium-sized (0.01 to 0.1%). V gene TRDV1 combines with J gene TRDJ1, with 10 nucleotides matching TRDD3. CDR3 length equals 23 residues. Trimming removed 2 bases from V and 1 base from J; junction bases left unmatched: 25. Germline lookup yields CDR1 TSWWSYY and CDR2 QGS. CDR3 loop: CALGESHHPEGLSWGIITDKLIF. The CDR3 nucleotides are TGTGCTCTTGGGGAATCCCATCACCCCGAGGGCTTATCCTGGGGGATAATCACCGATAAACTCATCTTT.

A word on this clone: A much larger clonotype is one base distant, so this may be a read error. This rearrangement joins TRDV2 to TRDJ1; 10 nucleotides align to TRDD3. CDR1 and CDR2 from the germline V gene are GEAIGNYY and EKD. This CDR3 spans 23 amino acids. The V gene end was trimmed by 1 base and the J gene end by 0 bases; junction bases not matched to a gene: 25. The DNA of the CDR3 is TGTGCCTGTGACACGGTGCGGGGCTGGGGGATAATCGGGGGGTCGCCGTACACCGATAAACTCATCTTT. It is translated as CACDTVRGWGIIGGSPYTDKLIF.

The rearrangement uses TRDV2 and TRDJ1; 9 nucleotides agree with TRDD3. The V and J ends lost 2 bases and 2 bases, in that order; junction bases with no gene match: 5. This CDR3 spans 15 amino acids. The germline V gene encodes CDR1 GEAIGNYY and CDR2 EKD. CDR3 DNA sequence: TGTGCCTGTGACAACGTGGGGGATAGAACCGATAAACTCATCTTT. It is translated as CACDNVGDRTDKLIF.

Within the sample, this clone is medium-sized (0.01 to 0.1%). The chain recombines TRAV29/DV5 with TRDJ1; perhaps TRDD2 as D (5 bases). The CDR3 length is 15 residues. V was cut by 0 bases and J by 2 bases, with 14 bases left in between. Per germline, CDR1 NSMFDY and CDR2 ISSIKDK. The CDR3 sequence: CAASGFPSSTDKLIF. In DNA form, the CDR3 reads TGTGCAGCAAGCGGGTTCCCTTCTTCTACCGATAAACTCATCTTT.

This clone is medium-sized by share. The sample contains more than one DNA sequence encoding this CDR3. V gene TRDV2 combines with J gene TRDJ1; no definite D call. Germline values: CDR1 GEAIGNYY, CDR2 EKD. The V gene lost 3 bases and the J gene lost 1 base, with 17 bases spanning the gap. The CDR3 contains 16 residues. The CDR3 loop is CACDPVGPGRTDKLIF. CDR3 nucleotide sequence: TGTGCCTGTGACCCCGTCGGACCCGGACGCACCGATAAACTCATCTTT.

This clone rates as medium-sized (0.01 to 0.1%). The chain employs TRDV2 and TRDJ1; TRDD3 aligns across 13 bases. Unmatched junction bases numbered 6, after V lost 3 bases and J lost 0 bases. Germline CDR1 reads GEAIGNYY; CDR2 reads EKD. The CDR3 covers 17 residues. The CDR3 reads CACDPVLGDTYTDKLIF. In nucleotides, the CDR3 is TGTGCCTGTGACCCGGTACTGGGGGATACGTACACCGATAAACTCATCTTT.